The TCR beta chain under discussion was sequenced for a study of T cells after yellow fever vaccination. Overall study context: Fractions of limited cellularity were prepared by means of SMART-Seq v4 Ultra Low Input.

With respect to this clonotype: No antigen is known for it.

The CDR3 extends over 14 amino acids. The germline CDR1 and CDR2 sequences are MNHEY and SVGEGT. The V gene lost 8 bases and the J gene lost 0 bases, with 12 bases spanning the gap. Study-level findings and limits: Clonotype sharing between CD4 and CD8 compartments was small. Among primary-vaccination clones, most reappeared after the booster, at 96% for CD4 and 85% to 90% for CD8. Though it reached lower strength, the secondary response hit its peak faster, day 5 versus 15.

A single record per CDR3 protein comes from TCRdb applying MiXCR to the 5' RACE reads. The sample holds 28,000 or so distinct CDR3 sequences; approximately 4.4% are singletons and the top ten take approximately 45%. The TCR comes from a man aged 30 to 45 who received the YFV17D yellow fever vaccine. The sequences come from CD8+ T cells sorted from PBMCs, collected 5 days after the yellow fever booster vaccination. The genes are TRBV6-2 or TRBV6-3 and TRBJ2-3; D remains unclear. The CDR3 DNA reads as TGTGCCAGCTTGGGCAAAAAAAGCACAGATACGCAGTATTTT. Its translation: CASLGKKSTDTQYF.